This T cell receptor (beta chain) emerged from a study of regulatory T cells in long-lasting Graves disease. Regarding the study as a whole: Favored usage of TRBV28, TRBJ1-2 and TRBJ2-5 was recorded in persistent disease. Newly diagnosed Graves' patients exceeded persistent ones in TCR diversity.

This clonotype was seen many times. As yet, its antigen is unknown. To make TCR beta libraries, researchers used iRepertoire HTBI primers and Arm-PCR of CDR3 regions. One entry per CDR3 protein, called by TCRdb with MiXCR from the multiplex PCR reads. The repertoire holds some 600,000 distinct CDR3 sequences, with 16% as singletons. The CDR3 runs 12 residues. V trimming: 8 bases; J trimming: 5 bases; junction bases outside the gene matches: 6. The germline CDR1 and CDR2 sequences are SQVTM and ANQGSEA. This sample's time point: newly diagnosed GD, antithyroid drugs for less than 3 months. TCR sequences were obtained from RNA taken from PBMCs. This same sample was also part of a study on T cells in Graves' hyperthyroidism and ophthalmopathy. That work states: Patients were excluded for uncontrolled infection, other autoimmune disease, pregnancy or lactation. Diagnoses were established using clinical symptoms, serum thyroxine and TRAb, thyroid ultrasound and orbital computed tomography.

This receptor was obtained from a man aged 18 to 30 with Graves disease. The rearrangement uses TRBV29-1 and TRBJ2-7, with 10 bases identical to TRBD1. Sequenced here: peripheral blood mononuclear cells (PBMCs), sampled at new diagnosis, from a patient treated with antithyroid drugs. The CDR3 nucleotides are TGCAGCTCTGGGACAGGGGTCGACGAGCAGTACTTC. Amino acids: CSSGTGVDEQYF.